The 21 T cell receptor beta chains below come from one sample, sequenced in a study of cytomegalovirus exposure and HLA in healthy donors. The PCR contained 60 Vbeta and 13 Jbeta primers. Measured with immunoSEQ multiplex PCR; TCRdb has only the in-frame clones, and not every one. The repertoire includes 150,000 or so clones, 77% of them detected once, and around 1.6% sits in the top ten. The sequencing sample was made of PBMCs. The receptors come from a woman in her thirties in good health and CMV-seronegative.

This chain links TRBV7-3 with TRBJ1-1; TRBD1 is a possible D gene (6 bases). Germline V gene sequence: CDR1 SGHTA, CDR2 FQGTGA. The CDR3 extends over 17 amino acids. V was shortened by 2 bases and J by 3 bases, with 19 bases between the two germline ends. CDR3 in amino acids: CASSLVGQGSSHTEAFF. The DNA of the CDR3 is TGTGCCAGCAGCTTAGTTGGGCAGGGGAGTAGTCACACTGAAGCTTTCTTT.

This clone occurred a few times. The chain joins TRBV11-2 to TRBJ2-7; 9 bases match TRBD2. CDR1 is SGHAT and CDR2 is FQNNGV in the germline V gene. This CDR3 spans 15 amino acids. V lost 1 base, J lost 7 bases, and 8 bases stayed unmatched. CDR3 nucleotide sequence: TGTGCCAGCAGCTTAGTTAGCGGGAGCTCCTCGGAGCAGTACTTC. This codes for CASSLVSGSSSEQYF.

This chain connects TRBV9 to TRBJ1-1, with D perhaps matching TRBD1 (5 bases). This CDR3 is 13 amino acids long. Trimming left V 0 bases short and J 6 bases short, with 9 bases between. The germline gives CDR1 SGDLS, CDR2 YYNGEE. The CDR3 loop reads CASSVVLGPEAFF. DNA of the CDR3: TGTGCCAGCAGCGTAGTACTGGGGCCTGAAGCTTTCTTT.

This clone was found a few times. The sample carries other DNA sequences with the same CDR3. The chain recombines TRBV5-4 with TRBJ1-4; 8 nucleotides agree with TRBD1. This CDR3 comprises 15 residues. CDR1 and CDR2 from the germline V gene are SGHNT and YYREEE (reference sequence). Trimming cost V 4 bases and J 4 bases; bases outside gene matches: 6. The CDR3 here is CASSLGQGRNEKLFF. CDR3 bases: TGTGCCAGCAGCCTTGGACAGGGCCGTAATGAAAAACTGTTTTTT.

The rearrangement joins TRBV11-3 to TRBJ2-1, with D perhaps matching TRBD2 (6 bases). The ends were cut back, 4 bases at V and 6 bases at J, with 13 bases in the middle. Germline V gives CDR1 SGHNT, CDR2 YENEEA. The CDR3 length is 14 residues. The CDR3 loop is CASSSAGGTNEQFF. In DNA form, the CDR3 reads TGTGCCAGCAGCTCCGCTGGGGGGACCAATGAGCAGTTCTTC.

This sequence joins TRBV6-1 and TRBJ2-3, with D tentatively TRBD2 (5 bases). Between the trimmed V and J ends, which lost 10 bases and 0 bases, there was a span of 11 bases. There are 13 residues in the CDR3. CDR1 is MNHNS, CDR2 SASEGT, per germline. DNA of the CDR3: TGTGCCACCGGACTTACAAGCACAGATACGCAGTATTTT. Translation: CATGLTSTDTQYF.

This clone was found once. This rearrangement joins TRBV2 to TRBJ2-3; 16 positions match TRBD2. CDR1 SNHLY and CDR2 FYNNEI come from the germline V gene. V was pared by 7 bases and J by 12 bases, with 7 bases of the junction left unmatched. The CDR3 length is 14 residues. The CDR3 DNA is TGTGCCAGCATCCCGGGACTAGCGGGAGGGCCCCAGTATTTT. Translated: CASIPGLAGGPQYF.

V and J are TRBV18 and TRBJ2-1, with 10 bases aligning to TRBD1. CDR3 size: 18 residues. Losses at the gene ends were 4 bases for V and 5 bases for J; bases not matched to a gene: 14. In germline, CDR1 is KGHSH, CDR2 LQKENI. This CDR3 is CASSLRQTTGGLDNEQFF. The CDR3 region has the DNA TGTGCCAGCTCACTCCGACAGACGACAGGGGGCCTAGACAATGAGCAGTTCTTC.

The chain combines TRBV6-5 with TRBJ2-7; a possible D gene is TRBD1 (6 bases). Germline V gene lookup returns CDR1 MNHEY and CDR2 SVGAGI. The CDR3 sequence is 13 residues long. With 8 bases removed from V and 2 bases from J, the gap between germline ends came to 13 bases. The CDR3 is CASAGDIAYEQYF. The DNA for the CDR3 is TGTGCCAGCGCCGGGGACATCGCCTACGAGCAGTACTTC.

This clone was seen a handful of times. The identical CDR3 is also encoded by other nucleotide sequences in the sample. The V gene is TRBV5-6, the J gene TRBJ2-7, with 10 bases aligning to TRBD1. This CDR3 comprises 16 residues. The V gene end was trimmed by 4 bases and the J gene end by 4 bases; junction bases not matched to a gene: 11. The germline V gene encodes CDR1 SGHDT and CDR2 YYEEEE. CDR3 amino acids: CASSPKAPGQGYEQYF. In DNA, the CDR3 is TGTGCCAGCAGCCCCAAAGCACCGGGACAGGGGTACGAGCAGTACTTC.

This clone was seen just once. This chain links TRBV30 with TRBJ2-3; 9 nucleotides align to TRBD2. The CDR3 has 15 amino acids. Germline CDR1 and CDR2: GTSNPN and SVGIG (reference sequence). The V and J ends lost 2 bases and 7 bases, in that order; junction bases with no gene match: 10. The chain's CDR3 is CAWSRLAELPNTQYF. The CDR3 DNA reads TGTGCCTGGAGTAGACTAGCGGAGCTCCCAAATACGCAGTATTTT.

The sample holds one count of this clone. The chain recombines TRBV20-1 with TRBJ1-2; D unclear. Trimming pared 3 bases from V and 6 bases from J, leaving 5 bases between. The CDR3 runs 10 residues. CDR1 DFQATT and CDR2 SNEGSKA come from the germline V gene (reference sequence). CDR3 sequence: CSASRDGYTF. In nucleotides, the CDR3 is TGCAGTGCTAGCCGGGATGGCTACACCTTC.

This clone appeared a few times. This chain connects TRBV7-8 to TRBJ2-7; 9 nucleotides agree with TRBD1. J lost 0 bases, V lost 4 bases, and 7 bases had no gene match. The CDR3 consists of 16 residues. The germline V gene encodes CDR1 SGHVS and CDR2 FQNEAQ. CDR3 DNA sequence: TGTGCCAGCAGCTCGCGGCGGACAGGGGCCTCCTACGAGCAGTACTTC. This translates into CASSSRRTGASYEQYF. The whole variable domain, remainder taken from reference TRBV7-8 and TRBJ2-7, is GAGVSQSPRYKVAKRGQDVALRCDPISGHVSLFWYQQALGQGPEFLTYFQNEAQLDKSGLPSDRFFAERPEGSVSTLKIQRTQQEDSAVYLCASSSRRTGASYEQYFGPGTRLTVT.

This chain links TRBV4-1 with TRBJ1-1, with 8 bases lining up with TRBD1. Per germline, CDR1 MGHRA and CDR2 YSYEKL. This CDR3 contains 16 residues. V trimming: 4 bases; J trimming: 2 bases; junction bases outside the gene matches: 9. CDR3 coding DNA: TGCGCCAGCAGCCTTGAGGGGACAGGTGTTAACACTGAAGCTTTCTTT. Its translation: CASSLEGTGVNTEAFF.

The rearrangement links TRBV27 to TRBJ2-7; D ambiguous. The CDR3 runs to 13 residues. V was cut by 3 bases and J by 2 bases, with 8 bases left in between. Germline CDR1 reads MNHEY; CDR2 reads SMNVEV (reference sequence). Here the CDR3 reads CASSFRGPYEQYF. Written as DNA, the CDR3 is TGTGCCAGCAGTTTTCGCGGCCCCTACGAGCAGTACTTC.

This chain uses TRBV10-1 with TRBJ2-3, with D possibly matching TRBD1 (6 bases). This CDR3 is 15 amino acids long. Per the germline V gene, CDR1 is WNHNN and CDR2 is SYGVQD (reference sequence). V was cut by 2 bases and J by 0 bases, with 9 bases left in between. The CDR3 region is CASSEGRGSTDTQYF. The CDR3 region has the DNA TGCGCCAGCAGTGAGGGCAGGGGAAGCACAGATACGCAGTATTTT.

V is TRBV10-3 and J is TRBJ2-3, with D maybe TRBD2 (6 bases). With 0 bases removed from V and 1 base from J, the gap between germline ends came to 11 bases. Germline values: CDR1 ENHRY, CDR2 SYGVKD. CDR3 length equals 16 residues. Written as DNA, the CDR3 is TGTGCCATCAGTGAGTCGGGGCGGGGAGGCACAGATACGCAGTATTTT. Amino acids: CAISESGRGGTDTQYF.

The chain carries TRBV5-1 and TRBJ1-1; maybe TRBD1 (6 bases). The CDR3 consists of 15 residues. V lost 0 bases to trimming and J lost 4 bases, with 13 bases between them. From germline, CDR1 is SGHRS and CDR2 YFSETQ. CDR3 loop: CASSLDRDIFTEAFF. CDR3 nucleotide sequence: TGCGCCAGCAGCTTGGACAGGGACATTTTCACTGAAGCTTTCTTT.

The rearrangement uses TRBV27 and TRBJ2-1; the D gene is possibly TRBD1 (6 bases). Germline V gives CDR1 MNHEY, CDR2 SMNVEV (reference sequence). V was clipped by 7 bases and J by 4 bases, with 14 bases between them. The CDR3 sequence is 14 residues long. The CDR3: CASTSRGSYNEQFF. DNA of the CDR3: TGTGCCAGCACCTCTAGGGGGTCATACAATGAGCAGTTCTTC.

The chain recombines TRBV7-9 with TRBJ2-5; TRBD1 aligns across 7 bases. V trimming: 3 bases; J trimming: 3 bases; junction bases outside the gene matches: 7. Germline CDR1 reads SEHNR; CDR2 reads FQNEAQ (reference sequence). This CDR3 is built from 15 residues. DNA of the CDR3: TGTGCCAGCAGCTTTTTAGGGGGCTCTAAAGAGACCCAGTACTTC. This translates into CASSFLGGSKETQYF.

The sample holds one count of this clone. CDR3 loop: CASSLSPGVEEQYF. The CDR3 coding sequence is TGTGCCAGCAGCTTAAGTCCAGGGGTGGAGGAGCAGTACTTC. The chain uses TRBV7-3 and TRBJ2-7; a possible D gene is TRBD1 (6 bases). CDR1 is SGHTA, CDR2 FQGTGA, per germline. V dropped 1 base and J dropped 7 bases, with 14 bases sitting between them. The CDR3 totals 14 residues.